What follows are 19 T cell receptor beta chains derived from one specimen sequenced in a study of T cells in Graves' hyperthyroidism and ophthalmopathy (dated 2019 in TCRdb). Libraries were constructed by multiplex PCR. The run used an Illumina HiSeq 2000. The TCR beta CDR3 regions were amplified from RNA transcripts. For the first round of RT-PCR on the TCR CDR3, the HTBI primer set was used together with the Qiagen OneStep RT-PCR kit. The public reads were quality trimmed at Q25 with fastp and then assembled into clones with MiXCR by TCRdb, keeping productive beta chains. A single entry per CDR3 protein holds the most common genes and DNA from its merged rows. Here the sample has roughly 570,000 distinct CDR3 sequences; approximately 44% occur a single time. The top ten clonotypes cover about 20% of the sample. Sequencing was performed on peripheral blood or thyroid tissue (not recorded which). The receptors were sampled from an adult woman with Graves' disease, either hyperthyroidism or ophthalmopathy (not recorded which).

The chain joins TRBV11-2 to TRBJ1-5; no reliable D call. The germline V gene encodes CDR1 SGHAT and CDR2 FQNNGV. This CDR3 is built from 11 residues. With 7 bases removed from V and 6 bases from J, the gap between germline ends came to 7 bases. CDR3 in DNA: TGTGCCAGCACCAGGACTCAGCCCCAGCATTTT. Translation: CASTRTQPQHF.

This clonotype has only one observation. The V gene is TRBV20-1, the J gene TRBJ2-1; TRBD2 matches 10 bases. With V trimmed by 5 bases and J by 5 bases, 9 bases remained unmatched. CDR1 is DFQATT, CDR2 SNEGSKA, per germline (reference sequence). The CDR3 consists of 15 residues. CDR3 nucleotides: TGCAGTGCTCGGGAACTAGCGGGAAAAAACAATGAGCAGTTCTTC. As protein: CSARELAGKNNEQFF.

The V and J genes are TRBV9 and TRBJ2-7; D unclear. V dropped 0 bases and J dropped 2 bases, with 12 bases sitting between them. The CDR3 length is 15 residues. The germline V gene encodes CDR1 SGDLS and CDR2 YYNGEE. The CDR3 loop reads CASSVGPSTTYEQYF. The CDR3 DNA reads TGTGCCAGCAGCGTAGGGCCTTCTACCACCTACGAGCAGTACTTC.

The chain joins TRBV20-1 to TRBJ1-6; 9 positions match TRBD1. Unmatched junction bases numbered 6, after V lost 0 bases and J lost 9 bases. Germline V gene data show CDR1 as DFQATT and CDR2 as SNEGSKA (reference sequence). The CDR3 has 15 amino acids. CDR3 in amino acids: CSARDPGTGSSPLHF. The CDR3 DNA reads TGCAGTGCTAGAGATCCCGGGACAGGGAGTTCACCCCTCCACTTT.

The chain is built from TRBV15 and TRBJ2-7; D is perhaps TRBD2 (5 bases). CDR3 size: 15 residues. From germline, CDR1 is LNHNV and CDR2 YYDKDF (reference sequence). Trimming shortened V by 3 bases and J by 6 bases, and 18 bases separated the two germline ends. This CDR3 is CATSSQRSSRGEQYF. The CDR3, as DNA: TGTGCCACCAGCAGCCAAAGGTCGTCTCGGGGCGAGCAGTACTTC.

This clonotype was counted many times. V usage is TRBV6-5 and J usage is TRBJ2-5; maybe TRBD1 (5 bases). The CDR3 is made up of 15 amino acids. Germline V gene lookup returns CDR1 MNHEY and CDR2 SVGAGI. The V gene lost 7 bases and the J gene lost 4 bases, with 19 bases spanning the gap. In DNA, the CDR3 is TGTGCCAGCAAAATTCTTCAGGGTACAGGAGAGACCCAGTACTTC. This gives the protein CASKILQGTGETQYF.

The chain recombines TRBV25-1 with TRBJ2-6; D perhaps matches TRBD1 (6 bases). The V gene's germline CDR1 is MGHDK and CDR2 SYGVNS. With 7 bases removed from V and 0 bases from J, the gap between germline ends came to 16 bases. The CDR3 sequence is 17 residues long. The CDR3 DNA follows: TGTGCCAGCATGCAAGGACAGAGCACCTCTGGGGCCAACGTCCTGACTTTC. Its protein is CASMQGQSTSGANVLTF.

This clonotype was counted ten times or more. This chain uses TRBV11-2 with TRBJ2-7; 13 positions agree with TRBD2. From germline, CDR1 is SGHAT and CDR2 FQNNGV. The CDR3 length is 16 residues. After removal of 3 bases from V and 3 bases from J, the junction contained 5 bases not matched to a gene. For the CDR3, the DNA is TGTGCCAGCAGCTTCCGGACTAGCGGGGGTTACTACGAGCAGTACTTC. This encodes CASSFRTSGGYYEQYF.

This clonotype has ten or more counts. The chain employs TRBV29-1 and TRBJ1-2, with D possibly TRBD1 on 5 matching bases. V shed 8 bases and J shed 5 bases, with 12 bases lying between them. The CDR3 has 11 residues. Germline V CDR1 and CDR2: SQVTM, ANQGSEA. CDR3 sequence reads: CSFEGSYGYTF. The CDR3 coding sequence is TGCAGCTTCGAGGGGTCTTATGGCTACACCTTC.

The chain joins TRBV9 to TRBJ1-6; the match to TRBD1 covers 9 bases. Germline V gives CDR1 SGDLS, CDR2 YYNGEE. Trimming at V came to 3 bases and at J to 13 bases, leaving 11 bases not matched to a gene. The length of the CDR3 is 15 residues. CDR3 in amino acids: CASSDPRDRVSPLHF. The CDR3, as DNA: TGTGCCAGCAGCGACCCCCGGGACAGGGTTTCCCCCCTCCACTTT.

This clonotype was seen at least ten times. V and J are TRBV11-2 and TRBJ2-7; a weak D match, TRBD2 (6 bases). With 1 base removed from V and 3 bases from J, the gap between germline ends came to 19 bases. The length of the CDR3 is 17 residues. Germline values: CDR1 SGHAT, CDR2 FQNNGV. The CDR3 here is CASSLAHPETGDYEQYF. The CDR3 DNA reads TGTGCCAGCAGCTTAGCCCACCCGGAAACGGGAGACTACGAGCAGTACTTC.

This clonotype was seen at least ten times. The V gene is TRBV4-1, the J gene TRBJ2-7, with TRBD1 identical over 11 bases. CDR1 is MGHRA, CDR2 YSYEKL, per germline. The CDR3 consists of 16 residues. J was trimmed by 5 bases and V by 4 bases; bases with no gene match: 10. The CDR3 nucleotides read TGCGCCAGCAGCCCTGGATGGGACAGGGGGACGCACGAGCAGTACTTC. Its translation is CASSPGWDRGTHEQYF.

The chain couples TRBV19 to TRBJ1-2; 11 bases are shared with TRBD1. Trimming took 6 bases from V and 3 from J; bases not matched to a gene: 12. Germline V gene lookup returns CDR1 LNHDA and CDR2 SQIVND (reference sequence). The CDR3 extends over 17 amino acids. This CDR3 reads CASRPRGQGAVDYGYTF. As DNA, the CDR3 is TGTGCCAGTAGACCTCGAGGACAGGGGGCGGTAGACTATGGCTACACCTTC.

This clonotype appeared a few times. Here the CDR3 omits its conserved ending phenylalanine or tryptophan, so a read error is the likely source. The DNA is omitted, as the CDR3 cannot be located on it reliably, and the CDR3 follows TCRdb's listing. The V and J genes are TRBV11-1 and TRBJ2-5; the tabulated D call, TRBD1, remains unverified against the DNA. The CDR3 is 15 residues long, counting both termini. The germline V gene encodes CDR1 SGHAT and CDR2 FQDESV (reference sequence). CDR3 region: CASSGQGVNGYTFGS.

A remark on this clonotype: At one end, the junction sequence differs from germline, possibly due to a read error. The chain joins TRBV7-9 to TRBJ2-6, with TRBD1 matching over 11 bases. The CDR3 contains 15 residues. Per the germline V gene, CDR1 is SEHNR and CDR2 is FQNEAQ (reference sequence). CDR3 region: CASSWPGQGDNVLTF. CDR3 DNA: TGTGCCAGCAGTTGGCCGGGACAGGGGGACAACGTCCTGACTTTC.

There are many counts of this clonotype. This rearrangement joins TRBV15 to TRBJ1-4; the D gene is possibly TRBD1 (5 bases). Germline CDR1 reads LNHNV; CDR2 reads YYDKDF (reference sequence). The ends were cut back, 3 bases at V and 0 bases at J, with 11 bases in the middle. This CDR3 region has 16 residues. The CDR3 nucleotides read TGTGCCACCAGCAGGGCTCCGGGGGCAACTAATGAAAAACTGTTTTTT. Translated, it gives CATSRAPGATNEKLFF.

This clonotype was counted at least ten times. V is TRBV4-1 and J is TRBJ2-2; no clear D gene. The CDR3 loop spans 14 amino acids. Trimming took off 6 bases at V and 2 bases at J, with 10 bases between the two ends. Germline V gene data show CDR1 as MGHRA and CDR2 as YSYEKL. Here the CDR3 reads CASRVWQNTGELFF. The CDR3 DNA is TGCGCCAGCAGGGTGTGGCAAAACACCGGGGAGCTGTTTTTT.

V gene TRBV10-1 combines with J gene TRBJ2-2; the D is unclear. Looked up from germline, CDR1 is WNHNN and CDR2 is SYGVQD (reference sequence). Trimming cost V 4 bases and J 4 bases, with 7 bases left between them. There are 13 residues in the CDR3. CDR3 loop: CASSATPTGELFF. The CDR3 DNA is TGCGCCAGCAGTGCCACACCCACCGGGGAGCTGTTTTTT.

The DNA of the CDR3 is TGTGCCAGCAGCTCCCGAAGCGGTGGCTACACCTTC. Translating gives CASSSRSGGYTF. The chain has TRBV7-2 and TRBJ1-2; D is unclear. Trimming took 4 bases from V and 7 from J, leaving 10 bases between them. Germline loops: CDR1 SGHTA, CDR2 FQGNSA. This CDR3 has 12 amino acids. Variable domain in full (rest from reference TRBV7-2 and TRBJ1-2): GAGVSQSPSNKVTEKGKDVELRCDPISGHTALYWYRQSLGQGLEFLIYFQGNSAPDKSGLPSDRFSAERTGGSVSTLTIQRTQQEDSAVYLCASSSRSGGYTFGSGTRLTVV.